This passage covers 21 T cell receptor beta chains from one sample sequenced in a study of T cells in Graves' hyperthyroidism and ophthalmopathy. Amplification targeted TCR beta CDR3 regions from RNA transcripts. First-round RT-PCR with HTBI primers amplified the TCR CDR3 region. In TCRdb, the multiplex PCR reads were re-called with MiXCR into one record per CDR3 protein. The sample lists roughly 700,000 distinct CDR3 sequences, 15% to 20% seen once, with roughly a sixth in the top ten. The specimen sequenced was blood. The source of these receptors is a man between 50 and 59 years old with Graves' hyperthyroidism.

J is TRBJ2-3 and V is TRBV3-1, with 11 bases identical to TRBD2. After removal of 0 bases from V and 1 base from J, the junction contained 0 bases not matched to a gene. Germline lookup yields CDR1 LGHDT and CDR2 YNNKEL (reference sequence). The CDR3 length is 16 residues. In DNA, the CDR3 is TGTGCCAGCAGCCAAGAACTAGCGGGAGGCACAGATACGCAGTATTTT. Amino acid sequence: CASSQELAGGTDTQYF.

A few counts support this clonotype. The V and J genes are TRBV28 and TRBJ2-1, with TRBD1 as a possible D gene (5 bases). The CDR3 runs 14 residues. V was pared by 4 bases and J by 4 bases, with 11 bases between. Germline V gene data show CDR1 as MDHEN and CDR2 as SYDVKM. The CDR3 sequence: CASSWGPRYNEQFF. In nucleotides, the CDR3 is TGTGCCAGCAGTTGGGGCCCTAGATACAATGAGCAGTTCTTC.

The chain uses TRBV28 and TRBJ1-3; D not resolved. V was pared by 3 bases and J by 0 bases, with 9 bases between. Germline assignment: CDR1 MDHEN and CDR2 SYDVKM. The CDR3 runs to 15 residues. Here the CDR3 DNA reads TGTGCCAGCAGTTTGCAGATACTCTCTGGAAACACCATATATTTT. Encoded protein: CASSLQILSGNTIYF.

This chain connects TRBV3-1 to TRBJ2-7, with a weak D call TRBD1 (6 bases). Germline CDR1 is LGHDT and CDR2 is YNNKEL (reference sequence). CDR3 size: 15 residues. V lost 1 base and J lost 3, with 13 bases in between. DNA of the CDR3: TGTGCCAGCAGCCAAGGGTTTTACAGGGACTACGAGCAGTACTTC. Translated: CASSQGFYRDYEQYF.

The chain is built from TRBV19 and TRBJ2-1, with no clear D. The CDR3 contains 15 residues. V lost 1 base to trimming and J lost 2 bases, with 9 bases between them. Germline CDR1 is LNHDA and CDR2 is SQIVND (reference sequence). The CDR3 loop reads CASSIGDPTYNEQFF. CDR3 nucleotide sequence: TGTGCCAGTAGTATAGGGGATCCCACCTACAATGAGCAGTTCTTC.

This clonotype has more than one count but fewer than ten. J is TRBJ2-3 and V is TRBV6-1, with a weak D call TRBD2 (5 bases). Germline V gene data show CDR1 as MNHNS and CDR2 as SASEGT. Trimming pared 6 bases from V and 0 bases from J, leaving 13 bases between. The CDR3 runs to 15 residues. CDR3 sequence: CASRPGNPSTDTQYF. The CDR3 DNA follows: TGTGCCAGCAGACCCGGGAACCCAAGCACAGATACGCAGTATTTT.

This clonotype appeared many times. The chain combines TRBV28 with TRBJ2-7, with a tentative D call TRBD2 (6 bases). The CDR3 has 13 amino acids. Trimming removed 5 bases at V and 3 bases at J, with 11 bases between. Germline loops: CDR1 MDHEN, CDR2 SYDVKM. The CDR3 region has the DNA TGTGCCAGCAGTCCCGGGACTTACTACGAGCAGTACTTC. It codes for CASSPGTYYEQYF.

This chain connects TRBV24-1 to TRBJ1-2, with D uncertain. The V and J ends lost 3 bases and 4 bases respectively, with 8 bases between them. This CDR3 has 13 amino acids. CDR1 and CDR2 from the germline V gene are KGHDR and SFDVKD. This CDR3 reads CATSDQESYGYTF. The CDR3 nucleotides read TGTGCCACCAGTGATCAAGAGTCCTATGGCTACACCTTC.

Ten or more counts support this clonotype. DNA for the CDR3: TGCAGTGCCGTCTCGGAGCCAAATCAGCCCCAGCATTTT. As protein: CSAVSEPNQPQHF. The genes are TRBV20-1 and TRBJ1-5, with D hard to call. The V gene's germline CDR1 is DFQATT and CDR2 SNEGSKA (reference sequence). Between the trimmed V and J ends, which lost 6 bases and 4 bases, there was a span of 13 bases. This CDR3 contains 13 residues.

A few counts support this clonotype. V and J are TRBV19 and TRBJ2-1, with a tentative D call TRBD2 (6 bases). Per germline, CDR1 LNHDA and CDR2 SQIVND (reference sequence). The CDR3 has 13 amino acids. V dropped 1 base and J dropped 9 bases, with 10 bases sitting between them. CDR3 nucleotide sequence: TGTGCCAGTAGTATAGTTTCGGGAGTTGAGCAGTTCTTC. Its translation is CASSIVSGVEQFF.

This sequence joins TRBV3-1 and TRBJ2-1; TRBD2 matches 10 bases. After removal of 2 bases from V and 15 bases from J, the junction contained 10 bases not matched to a gene. Germline V CDR1 and CDR2: LGHDT, YNNKEL (reference sequence). This CDR3 contains 14 residues. The CDR3 is CASSQPTSGNHRFF. The DNA for the CDR3 is TGTGCCAGCAGCCAACCCACTAGCGGGAATCATCGGTTCTTC.

In its sample, this clonotype was seen many times. The rearrangement links TRBV6-1 to TRBJ2-1, with D uncertain. V lost 5 bases to trimming and J lost 9 bases, with 11 bases between them. Germline lookup yields CDR1 MNHNS and CDR2 SASEGT. The CDR3 sequence is 12 residues long. CDR3 sequence reads: CASSSVGSEQFF. In nucleotides, the CDR3 is TGTGCCAGCAGTTCGGTAGGGTCTGAGCAGTTCTTC.

This clonotype was seen repeatedly, ten times or more. The chain has TRBV7-9 and TRBJ2-7; tentatively, D is TRBD1 or TRBD2 (6 bases each). The CDR3 has 15 amino acids. Trimming shortened V by 2 bases and J by 3 bases, and 14 bases separated the two germline ends. Germline V lookup: CDR1 SEHNR, CDR2 FQNEAQ (reference sequence). The CDR3 is CASSLLGGGFYEQYF. The CDR3 DNA reads TGTGCCAGCAGCTTATTGGGGGGCGGGTTCTACGAGCAGTACTTC.

This clonotype has ten or more counts. This chain links TRBV28 with TRBJ2-7, with TRBD2 matching 8 bases. Germline V lookup: CDR1 MDHEN, CDR2 SYDVKM. With 6 bases clipped from V and 0 bases from J, the junction kept 4 bases outside the gene matches. This CDR3 is built from 14 residues. Here the CDR3 reads CASRIAGSSYEQYF. Here the CDR3 DNA reads TGTGCCAGCAGGATAGCGGGAAGCTCCTACGAGCAGTACTTC.

This clonotype occurred many times. The rearrangement links TRBV20-1 to TRBJ1-5; D is possibly TRBD1 (5 bases). V gave up 1 base and J gave up 2 bases, with 9 bases separating them. The CDR3 has 14 amino acids. The germline V gene encodes CDR1 DFQATT and CDR2 SNEGSKA (reference sequence). The CDR3 sequence: CSARGGTRNQPQHF. The CDR3 DNA reads as TGCAGTGCTAGAGGGGGGACGCGCAATCAGCCCCAGCATTTT.

The CDR3 loop reads CASSIVQNYNEQFF. Written as DNA, the CDR3 is TGTGCCAGTAGTATAGTACAGAATTACAATGAGCAGTTCTTC. The rearrangement uses TRBV19 and TRBJ2-1; no clear D gene. V was clipped by 1 base and J by 4 bases, with 8 bases between them. This CDR3 comprises 14 residues. Germline V CDR1 and CDR2: LNHDA, SQIVND (reference sequence).

For this clonotype: In this CDR3 the conserved last residue, phenylalanine or tryptophan, is missing, so a read error is likely. The limits of the CDR3 on the DNA are not certain, so only TCRdb's listed CDR3 is given. V and J are TRBV2 and TRBJ2-3; TRBD2 is taken as the D call from the table, unchecked against the DNA. 18 amino acids form the CDR3, both terminal residues included. The germline V gene has CDR1 SNHLY and CDR2 FYNNEI. The CDR3 sequence: CASSEWTSGSSGTDTHYV.

Many counts were recorded for this clonotype. V gene TRBV12-3 or TRBV12-4 combines with J gene TRBJ1-1, with D perhaps TRBD1 (5 bases). The V end was cut by 5 bases, the J end by 0 bases, with 19 bases between. The CDR3 sequence is 17 residues long. The DNA of the CDR3 is TGTGCCAGCAGTACCCTTTACGGCCGACAGATGAACACTGAAGCTTTCTTT. Protein product: CASSTLYGRQMNTEAFF.

This clonotype was counted at least ten times. This chain joins TRBV3-1 and TRBJ2-3, with TRBD2 identical over 10 bases. The CDR3 is 16 amino acids. V trimming: 0 bases; J trimming: 2 bases; junction bases outside the gene matches: 2. CDR1 is LGHDT, CDR2 YNNKEL, per germline (reference sequence). The CDR3: CASSQETSGTTDTQYF. CDR3 coding DNA: TGTGCCAGCAGCCAAGAAACTAGCGGGACCACAGATACGCAGTATTTT.

This clonotype appeared many times. The genes are TRBV7-9 and TRBJ2-7, with TRBD1 identical over 8 bases. V lost 5 bases to trimming and J lost 6 bases; unmatched junction nucleotides: 9. Germline V lookup: CDR1 SEHNR, CDR2 FQNEAQ (reference sequence). The CDR3 is 14 amino acids. CDR3 residues: CASSVRDRNPEQYF. The DNA of the CDR3 is TGTGCCAGCAGCGTCCGGGACAGGAATCCCGAGCAGTACTTC.

About this clonotype itself: One end of the junction does not line up with germline, which may come from a read error. This sequence joins TRBV6-1 and TRBJ1-1, with D possibly being TRBD1 (6 bases). CDR3 size: 12 residues. CDR1 MNHNS and CDR2 SASEGT come from the germline V gene. As DNA, the CDR3 is TGTGCCGGCAGCTCAGGGGCCACTGAAGCTTTCTTT. Protein product: CAGSSGATEAFF.